This T cell receptor (beta chain) was sequenced in a study of T cell repertoires in cytomegalovirus infection. TCRdb re-called the reads with MiXCR, one entry per CDR3 protein. The sample has under 500,000 distinct CDR3 sequences; about 42% are singletons. The CDR3 runs 13 residues. Trimming took off 6 bases at V and 5 bases at J, with 8 bases between the two ends. Germline loops: CDR1 ENHRY, CDR2 SYGVKD. Comments on this clonotype: Its specificity is not known.

Whole-study findings and limits: Pooled public TCR beta family frequency picked out CMV carriers with the relevant HLA. Predominance within the ex vivo response was attributable to HLA-C-restricted CMV-specific TCR beta clonotypes.

The sequence was collected from a human donor in good health (CMV status not recorded). Some clones in this sample may be carry-over from other donors' samples. The chain has TRBV10-3 and TRBJ1-6; D uncertain. This specimen consisted of cultured PBMCs, obtained from culture after CMV antigen stimulation. The CDR3 nucleotides read TGTGCCATCAGGGTCACCGATAATTCACCCCTCCACTTT. Its protein is CAIRVTDNSPLHF.